These T cell receptor beta chains were read from a single sample in a study of OX40 agonist ivuxolimab in advanced cancers. The assay was immunoSEQ multiplex PCR, and TCRdb's table has in-frame clones only and misses some. Altogether about 50,000 clones are present, 65% to 85% being singletons, with the ten largest covering 3% to 3.5%. The material sequenced was CD4+ or CD8+ T cells sorted from blood, taken in a trial of the OX40 agonist ivuxolimab. The receptors shown here come from an adult with an advanced solid tumor such as melanoma, head and neck, liver or kidney cancer. CDR3s include the opening cysteine and the closing phenylalanine or tryptophan. The D gene is left open where the match is weak. Not all rows give a size; the values are once, few, many and, for expanded clones, a class.

v_gene: TRBV6-1
d_gene: -
abundance: -
j_gene: TRBJ1-5
CDR3aa: CASSENGGNQPQHF
CDR3nt: TGTGCCAGCAGTGAAAATGGGGGGAATCAGCCCCAGCATTTT

v_gene: TRBV6-1
d_gene: TRBD1
abundance: -
j_gene: TRBJ1-6
CDR3aa: CASTARDRGVSPLHF
CDR3nt: TGTGCCAGCACCGCCCGGGACAGGGGAGTTTCACCCCTCCACTTT

v_gene: TRBV9
d_gene: TRBD1
abundance: -
j_gene: TRBJ1-6
CDR3aa: CASSVARDSNSPLHF
CDR3nt: TGTGCCAGCAGCGTAGCTCGGGACAGTAATTCACCCCTCCACTTT

v_gene: TRBV19
d_gene: -
abundance: -
j_gene: TRBJ1-1
CDR3aa: CASKPREMNTEAFF
CDR3nt: TGTGCCAGCAAACCCAGGGAGATGAACACTGAAGCTTTCTTC

v_gene: TRBV11-2
d_gene: -
abundance: -
j_gene: TRBJ2-4
CDR3aa: CASSDQVAKNIQYF
CDR3nt: TGTGCCAGCAGCGATCAGGTAGCCAAAAACATTCAGTACTTC

v_gene: TRBV27
d_gene: TRBD1
abundance: -
j_gene: TRBJ2-2
CDR3aa: CASNSNRGKGVGELFF
CDR3nt: TGTGCCAGCAACTCCAACAGGGGGAAAGGGGTCGGGGAGCTGTTTTTT

v_gene: TRBV20-1
d_gene: -
abundance: -
j_gene: TRBJ2-1
CDR3aa: CSGKYNEQFF
CDR3nt: TGCAGTGGGAAGTACAATGAGCAGTTCTTC

v_gene: TRBV30
d_gene: -
abundance: -
j_gene: TRBJ2-2
CDR3aa: CARGPANTGELFF
CDR3nt: TGTGCCCGAGGGCCTGCGAACACCGGGGAGCTGTTTTTT

v_gene: TRBV2
d_gene: -
abundance: -
j_gene: TRBJ1-5
CDR3aa: CASSDTGVAQHF
CDR3nt: TGTGCCAGCAGTGACACCGGCGTGGCCCAGCATTTT

v_gene: TRBV6-5
d_gene: -
abundance: few
j_gene: TRBJ1-1
CDR3aa: CASSSLGGTEAFF
CDR3nt: TGTGCCAGCAGTTCCCTAGGGGGGACTGAAGCTTTCTTT

v_gene: TRBV5-1
d_gene: -
abundance: -
j_gene: TRBJ2-5
CDR3aa: CASSLEEGRQETQYF
CDR3nt: TGCGCCAGCAGCTTGGAGGAGGGGCGACAAGAGACCCAGTACTTC

v_gene: TRBV7-8
d_gene: -
abundance: once
j_gene: TRBJ1-2
CDR3aa: CASSSSGSGYGYTF
CDR3nt: TGTGCCAGCAGCTCTTCAGGCTCTGGCTATGGCTACACCTTC

v_gene: TRBV5-6
d_gene: TRBD1
abundance: -
j_gene: TRBJ1-6
CDR3aa: CASRSYRTGDNSPLHF
CDR3nt: TGTGCCAGCCGCTCGTACCGGACAGGGGATAATTCACCCCTCCACTTT

v_gene: TRBV27
d_gene: -
abundance: few
j_gene: TRBJ1-2
CDR3aa: CASSLRPNYGYTF
CDR3nt: TGTGCCAGCAGTTTAAGGCCGAACTATGGCTACACCTTC

v_gene: TRBV6-6
d_gene: -
abundance: -
j_gene: TRBJ2-3
CDR3aa: CASSYAGTGGDTQYF
CDR3nt: TGTGCCAGCAGTTACGCAGGGACCGGGGGAGATACGCAGTATTTT

v_gene: TRBV19
d_gene: TRBD2
abundance: once
j_gene: TRBJ2-7
CDR3aa: CASSGEGMRPYEQYF
CDR3nt: TGTGCCAGTAGTGGGGAGGGGATGAGACCGTACGAGCAGTACTTC

v_gene: TRBV9
d_gene: TRBD1
abundance: -
j_gene: TRBJ2-7
CDR3aa: CASSVGAGGQGIYEQYF
CDR3nt: TGTGCCAGCAGCGTAGGGGCAGGGGGACAGGGGATCTACGAGCAGTACTTC

v_gene: TRBV12-5
d_gene: TRBD1
abundance: -
j_gene: TRBJ2-7
CDR3aa: CASGLAGQGGYEQYF
CDR3nt: TGTGCTAGTGGTTTGGCCGGACAGGGTGGGTACGAGCAGTACTTC

v_gene: TRBV2
d_gene: -
abundance: -
j_gene: TRBJ2-1
CDR3aa: CASSERLASYNEQFF
CDR3nt: TGTGCCAGCAGCGAACGACTCGCTTCCTACAATGAGCAGTTCTTC

v_gene: TRBV23-1
d_gene: TRBD1
abundance: -
j_gene: TRBJ2-6
CDR3aa: CASSQGDRAGANVLTF
CDR3nt: TGCGCCAGCAGTCAGGGGGACAGGGCTGGGGCCAACGTCCTGACTTTC

v_gene: TRBV15
d_gene: TRBD1
abundance: -
j_gene: TRBJ1-3
CDR3aa: CATSRVSGTGRNTIYF
CDR3nt: TGTGCCACCAGCAGAGTCTCCGGGACAGGGAGAAACACCATATATTTT

v_gene: TRBV6-6
d_gene: TRBD1
abundance: once
j_gene: TRBJ2-1
CDR3aa: CASSYDRAGYNEQFF
CDR3nt: TGTGCCAGCAGTTACGACAGGGCCGGGTACAATGAGCAGTTCTTC

v_gene: TRBV7-3
d_gene: -
abundance: -
j_gene: TRBJ2-1
CDR3aa: CASSLGLLNEQFF
CDR3nt: TGTGCCAGCAGCTTAGGACTTCTCAATGAGCAGTTCTTC

v_gene: TRBV2
d_gene: -
abundance: -
j_gene: TRBJ1-5
CDR3aa: CAHGVSGDNQPQHF
CDR3nt: TGTGCCCATGGGGTATCAGGGGACAATCAGCCCCAGCATTTT

v_gene: TRBV2
d_gene: TRBD1
abundance: -
j_gene: TRBJ1-2
CDR3aa: CASSGTGRDYTF
CDR3nt: TGTGCCAGCAGTGGGACAGGGAGAGACTACACCTTC

v_gene: TRBV15
d_gene: -
abundance: -
j_gene: TRBJ1-2
CDR3aa: CATSREADNYGYTF
CDR3nt: TGTGCCACCAGCAGAGAGGCGGATAACTATGGCTACACCTTC

v_gene: TRBV27
d_gene: TRBD2
abundance: -
j_gene: TRBJ2-2
CDR3aa: CASGRGLASTGELFF
CDR3nt: TGTGCCAGCGGCCGGGGACTAGCATCGACCGGGGAGCTGTTTTTT